This T cell receptor beta chain is from a study of post-analysis software for immune sequencing data. Across the whole study: Disease courses included relapsing-remitting, secondary progressive and progressive-relapsing multiple sclerosis.

Incorporated into the TCR beta cDNA libraries were unique molecular identifiers, which served to reduce PCR and sequencing biases. TCRdb called the PCR reads again in MiXCR, with one record for every CDR3 protein. The table has approximately 730,000 distinct CDR3 sequences, less than 35% seen once. This clonotype appeared a few times. Its antigen is unknown. Losses at the gene ends were 0 bases for V and 4 bases for J; bases not matched to a gene: 3. CDR3 length equals 16 residues. The germline CDR1 and CDR2 sequences are LGHNA and YSLEER. Whole-study findings and limits: Controls significantly exceeded multiple sclerosis patients in normalized Chao1 diversity. In patients, TRBV5-6, TRBV5-1 and TRBV20-1 belonged to roughly five TRBV segments found more frequently than in controls.

The chain couples TRBV4-3 to TRBJ2-3; the match to TRBD2 covers 11 bases. The TCR originated in a girl aged 10 to 17 with multiple sclerosis. Sequencing used blood. CDR3 sequence: CASSQDLAGGSDTQYF. Written as DNA, the CDR3 is TGCGCCAGCAGCCAAGATCTAGCGGGAGGTTCAGATACGCAGTATTTT.